This T cell receptor beta chain was sequenced in a study of OX40 agonist ivuxolimab in advanced cancers. Study-wide context: Ivuxolimab was a fully human IgG2 agonistic monoclonal antibody targeting the costimulatory receptor OX40 (CD134). Intravenous ivuxolimab was administered to patients every 2 weeks at six dose levels: 0.01, 0.1, 0.3, 1.5, 3 and 10 mg/kg. Of the 50 to 55 patients in dose escalation, about 20 had hepatocellular carcinoma, some 15 had melanoma, 9 had renal cell carcinoma and 9 had head and neck cancer. In the dose-escalation cohort, over 65% of patients were male, and the mean age was around 60 years, with a range of 23 to 79. Prior anti-PD-1, anti-PD-L1 or anti-CTLA-4 therapy was permitted, and 40% of dose-escalation patients had received checkpoint inhibitors. Three dose-escalation patients achieved partial responses, one with hepatocellular carcinoma and two with cutaneous melanoma. Peripheral TCRbeta sequencing aimed to test whether ivuxolimab altered TCR sequence diversity and caused clonal T-cell expansion. The paper covers the monotherapy dose-escalation part of the phase I ivuxolimab trial, which included N of about 56 patients.

As concerns this clone: Its specific antigen is unknown. Base qualities are not at hand, and no much larger clone is one base apart.

General study outcomes and caveats: Antigen specificity was not determined for the clonally expanded peripheral T cells. Partial responders in the 0.1-3.0 mg/kg groups had among the lowest normalized peripheral clonal expansion, especially among CD8+ T cells. Low levels of normalized T-cell clonal expansion were also shown by some nonresponding patients. On average, CD8+ T cells showed more expanded clones than CD4+ T cells after ivuxolimab. At doses of 0.1 to 3.0 mg/kg, clonal expansion of both CD4+ and CD8+ T cells in blood was seen between baseline and week 6.

Genomic DNA was extracted from sorted cells for sequencing of the TCRbeta CDR3 region. TCRbeta CDR3 regions were sequenced using the immunoSEQ Assay. TCRdb provides this immuneACCESS table in a form limited to in-frame rearrangements. Some clones are lacking; in checked studies, under half of them reflect an unresolved V gene, and why the rest are absent is not known. The sample data list roughly 48,000 clones, and 70% to 85% of these were observed just once. The ten largest clones add up to approximately 1.2% of the sample. Patients with a history of autoimmune disease or receiving systemic immunosuppression were excluded from the trial. In every dose cohort, peripheral blood was drawn for TCR sequencing at baseline, cycle 4 day 1, and cycle 7 day 1. Samples came from an open-label, multicenter, first-in-human phase I dose-escalation trial of ivuxolimab. The trial enrolled adults with locally advanced or metastatic head and neck squamous cell, hepatocellular, melanoma or renal cell carcinoma. Before TCR sequencing, CD4+ T cells and CD8+ T cells were sorted from peripheral blood as separate populations.

The germline V end is reduced by 1 base and the J end by 3 bases; junction bases left unmatched: 5. CDR1 and CDR2 were assigned from the germline V gene as SNHLY and FYNNEI. There are 15 amino acids in the CDR3, from cysteine to phenylalanine inclusive. The CDR3 DNA has 45 bases and is translated from base 1. The material was CD4+ or CD8+ T cells sorted from blood, obtained in a trial of the OX40 agonist ivuxolimab. The V and J genes are TRBV2 and TRBJ2-5; TRBD1 agrees with 7 junctional bases. This TCR derives from an adult with an advanced solid tumor such as melanoma, head and neck, liver or kidney cancer. The encoded CDR3 is CASSEGGQGEETQYF. The nucleotide sequence reads TGTGCCAGCAGTGAAGGGGGGCAGGGGGAAGAGACCCAGTACTTC.